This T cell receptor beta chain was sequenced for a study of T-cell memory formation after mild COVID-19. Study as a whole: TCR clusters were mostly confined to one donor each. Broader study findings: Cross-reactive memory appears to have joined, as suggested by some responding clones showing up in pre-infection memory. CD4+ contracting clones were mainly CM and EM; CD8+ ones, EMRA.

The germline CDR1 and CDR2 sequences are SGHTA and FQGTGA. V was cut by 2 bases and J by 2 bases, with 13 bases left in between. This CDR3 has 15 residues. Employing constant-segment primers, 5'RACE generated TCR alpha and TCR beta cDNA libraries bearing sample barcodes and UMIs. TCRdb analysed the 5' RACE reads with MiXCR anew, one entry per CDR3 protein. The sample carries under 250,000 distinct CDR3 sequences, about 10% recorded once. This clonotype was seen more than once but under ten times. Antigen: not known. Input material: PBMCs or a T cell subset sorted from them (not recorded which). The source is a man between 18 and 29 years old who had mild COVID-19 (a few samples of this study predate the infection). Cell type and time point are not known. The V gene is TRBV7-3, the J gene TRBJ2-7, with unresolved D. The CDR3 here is CASSLLRSPTYEQYV. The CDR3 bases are TGTGCCAGCAGCTTACTAAGGAGTCCTACCTACGAGCAGTACGTC.